The 30 T cell receptor beta chains below all came from one sample that was sequenced in a study of neurological immune-mediated disorders. Time point given: technical triplicate 2. One entry per CDR3 protein, called by TCRdb with MiXCR from the 5' RACE reads. The data show about 31,000 distinct CDR3 sequences, with roughly 15% seen just once and more than 5% held by the top ten. The sequenced sample consisted of CD4+ T cells from blood. Source of these receptors: a female donor with HTLV-1-associated myelopathy (HAM/TSP).

This clonotype was counted many times. This chain uses TRBV6-6 with TRBJ2-1; 7 nucleotides align to TRBD1. The CDR3 contains 15 residues. Germline V CDR1 and CDR2: MNHNY, SVGAGI (reference sequence). V shed 8 bases and J 5 bases; nucleotides not matched to a gene: 12. CDR3 region: CASFNRDSGNNEQFF. The CDR3 DNA reads as TGTGCCAGCTTTAACCGGGACAGCGGAAACAATGAGCAGTTCTTC.

At least ten counts were recorded for this clonotype. A read error may account for a junction end that differs from germline. This chain links TRBV10-3 with TRBJ2-1; the D is unclear. The CDR3 has 12 residues. Germline V gene sequence: CDR1 ENHRY, CDR2 SYGVKD. The CDR3 region is CAISEFSGDGIF. Here the CDR3 DNA reads TGTGCCATCAGTGAGTTTTCAGGAGATGGCATCTTC.

This clonotype has ten or more counts. CDR3 protein: CASSLVSPGSGKTQYF. The CDR3 DNA sequence: TGTGCCAGCAGCTTAGTTTCGCCCGGGAGTGGGAAGACCCAGTACTTC. The chain combines TRBV7-8 with TRBJ2-5; perhaps TRBD2 as D (6 bases). The germline V gene encodes CDR1 SGHVS and CDR2 FQNEAQ. The CDR3 covers 16 residues. Trimming removed 1 base from V and 6 bases from J, with 18 bases in between.

This clonotype was recorded at least ten times. This chain links TRBV24-1 with TRBJ2-1; unclear D gene. Germline V lookup: CDR1 KGHDR, CDR2 SFDVKD. The CDR3 is 13 amino acids. Trimming removed 4 bases from V and 7 bases from J, with 10 bases in between. CDR3 region: CATSENLRNEQFF. CDR3 bases: TGTGCCACCAGTGAAAACCTTAGGAATGAGCAGTTCTTC.

This clonotype was found many times. The chain couples TRBV20-1 to TRBJ2-5, with TRBD2 matching 9 bases. This CDR3 spans 15 amino acids. Germline V lookup: CDR1 DFQATT, CDR2 SNEGSKA (reference sequence). Trimming removed 7 bases from V and 4 bases from J; junction bases left unmatched: 13. The CDR3 reads CSGNNRAGGRETQYF. The CDR3, as DNA: TGCAGTGGCAATAATCGGGCGGGGGGGCGAGAGACCCAGTACTTC.

This clonotype was counted once. J is TRBJ1-1 and V is TRBV27, with 9 bases lining up with TRBD1. Germline-derived CDR1 and CDR2 are MNHEY and SMNVEV (reference sequence). Trimming removed 2 bases from V and 1 base from J; junction bases left unmatched: 2. CDR3 length equals 15 residues. CDR3 coding DNA: TGTGCCAGCAGTTTAGGACAGGGGAGGAACACTGAAGCTTTCTTT. Protein product: CASSLGQGRNTEAFF.

Comment on this clonotype: Compared with germline, one end of the junction differs, possibly owing to a read error. The CDR3 sequence is CARSQGTAYEKYF. CDR3 nucleotides: TGCGCCAGAAGCCAGGGGACAGCCTACGAGAAGTACTTC. The rearrangement joins TRBV4-3 to TRBJ2-7; 7 nucleotides line up with TRBD1. This CDR3 spans 13 amino acids. CDR1 is LGHNA and CDR2 is YSLEER in the germline V gene.

This clonotype came up many times. This chain connects TRBV5-1 to TRBJ2-1; 14 bases fit TRBD2. Unmatched junction bases numbered 7, after V lost 0 bases and J lost 14 bases. CDR3 size: 15 residues. In germline, CDR1 is SGHRS, CDR2 YFSETQ. CDR3 coding DNA: TGCGCCAGCAGCTTGGGACTAGCGGGAGGGGTAGCAAAGTTCTTC. Translation: CASSLGLAGGVAKFF.

This clonotype was seen many times. The chain uses TRBV4-3 and TRBJ2-2; 16 bases agree with TRBD2. The V gene end was trimmed by 4 bases and the J gene end by 3 bases; junction bases not matched to a gene: 5. Germline lookup yields CDR1 LGHNA and CDR2 YSLEER. The CDR3 covers 18 residues. The CDR3 nucleotides are TGCGCCAGCAGCCGGGGACTAGCGGGGGGGCCCGACACCGGGGAGCTGTTTTTT. This sequence encodes CASSRGLAGGPDTGELFF.

This clonotype was seen many times. The rearrangement uses TRBV27 and TRBJ2-3; D uncertain. Germline V lookup: CDR1 MNHEY, CDR2 SMNVEV (reference sequence). Trimming cost V 6 bases and J 2 bases, with 12 bases left between them. The CDR3 loop spans 14 amino acids. The CDR3 protein is CASRVSSFTDTQYF. Written as DNA, the CDR3 is TGTGCCAGCAGAGTCTCCTCCTTCACAGATACGCAGTATTTT.

This clonotype was observed at least ten times. This chain uses TRBV7-3 with TRBJ2-5, with D maybe TRBD2 (6 bases). The germline V gene encodes CDR1 SGHTA and CDR2 FQGTGA. The CDR3 covers 15 residues. V was cut by 2 bases and J by 1 base, with 11 bases left in between. The DNA of the CDR3 is TGTGCCAGCAGCTTAGGACCGGGGGTCCAAGAGACCCAGTACTTC. Translation: CASSLGPGVQETQYF.

This clonotype came up many times. The J gene is TRBJ2-7, the V gene TRBV18, with 9 positions matching TRBD1. With 4 bases clipped from V and 5 bases from J, the junction kept 3 bases outside the gene matches. This CDR3 comprises 13 residues. Germline CDR1 KGHSH, CDR2 LQKENI. Written as DNA, the CDR3 is TGTGCCAGCTCACAGGACAGGGGTGACGAGCAGTACTTC. Amino acid sequence: CASSQDRGDEQYF.

The CDR3 is CASSLLTEPEAFF. The CDR3 coding sequence is TGCGCCAGCAGCTTGTTGACAGAACCCGAAGCTTTCTTT. The chain carries TRBV5-1 and TRBJ1-1; D is possibly TRBD1 (5 bases). Germline CDR1 and CDR2: SGHRS and YFSETQ. The CDR3 is made up of 13 amino acids. Trimming pared 1 base from V and 8 bases from J, leaving 12 bases between.

This clonotype has a count of ten or more. The gene calls are TRBV6-6 and TRBJ1-5; D is perhaps TRBD1 (6 bases). The length of the CDR3 is 17 residues. Germline V gene data show CDR1 as MNHNY and CDR2 as SVGAGI (reference sequence). The germline V and J ends were trimmed by 4 bases and 0 bases, with 16 bases remaining between them. In nucleotides, the CDR3 is TGTGCCAGCAGTTCGGGGGGGGGCGGGTTTAGCAATCAGCCCCAGCATTTT. Translated: CASSSGGGGFSNQPQHF.

Note on this clonotype: No DNA is shown, since the ends of the CDR3 on it are uncertain; the CDR3 is the one TCRdb lists. The V and J genes are TRBV11-2 and TRBJ2-7; TRBD2 is the table's D call and was not checked against the DNA. The CDR3 sequence runs 22 residues, both termini included. Germline CDR1 reads SGHAT; CDR2 reads FQNNGV. CDR3 sequence: CASSFYICSAAKSGSFYWEQYF.

As regards this clonotype: One end of the junction is discordant with germline, which a read error may explain. The chain's CDR3 is CASSTDTSTLHF. CDR3 bases: TGTGCCAGTAGCACGGATACTTCAACCCTCCACTTT. The chain joins TRBV19 to TRBJ1-6; no clear D. This CDR3 is 12 amino acids long. Germline V gene data show CDR1 as LNHDA and CDR2 as SQIVND (reference sequence).

This clonotype was picked up a small number of times. The chain uses TRBV10-1 and TRBJ2-1, with no clear D. Looked up from germline, CDR1 is WNHNN and CDR2 is SYGVQD (reference sequence). The germline V and J ends were trimmed by 0 bases and 6 bases, with 6 bases remaining between them. The CDR3 runs to 13 residues. CDR3 amino acids: CASSESTTNEQFF. The CDR3 DNA follows: TGCGCCAGCAGTGAGTCAACTACCAATGAGCAGTTCTTC.

Ten or more counts support this clonotype. V gene TRBV28 combines with J gene TRBJ2-7; 8 nucleotides agree with TRBD1. Germline loops: CDR1 MDHEN, CDR2 SYDVKM. The J segment lost 8 bases and the V segment lost 7 bases, leaving 13 bases of the junction unmatched. The CDR3 totals 14 residues. The CDR3 sequence is CASIHGTGGTKQYF. The CDR3 DNA reads as TGTGCCAGCATTCACGGGACAGGAGGTACGAAGCAGTACTTC.

The table lists this clonotype with many counts. V gene TRBV4-2 combines with J gene TRBJ2-3, with 7 bases lining up with TRBD2. Trimming removed 4 bases from V and 0 bases from J; junction bases left unmatched: 7. Looked up from germline, CDR1 is LGHNA and CDR2 is YNFKEQ. The CDR3 runs 16 residues. The CDR3 sequence: CASSPGQAGSTDTQYF. In DNA, the CDR3 is TGTGCCAGCAGCCCAGGGCAAGCGGGGAGCACAGATACGCAGTATTTT.

This clonotype showed up many times. The chain links TRBV5-1 to TRBJ1-2, with TRBD1 matching 10 bases. CDR1 SGHRS and CDR2 YFSETQ come from the germline V gene. With 0 bases clipped from V and 4 bases from J, the junction kept 0 bases outside the gene matches. The CDR3 runs to 14 residues. In DNA form, the CDR3 reads TGCGCCAGCAGCTTGGGGGACAGGGGCTATGGCTACACCTTC. It encodes CASSLGDRGYGYTF. Complete variable domain (other parts from reference TRBV5-1 and TRBJ1-2): KAGVTQTPRYLIKTRGQQVTLSCSPISGHRSVSWYQQTPGQGLQFLFEYFSETQRNKGNFPGRFSGRQFSNSRSEMNVSTLELGDSALYLCASSLGDRGYGYTFGSGTRLTVV.

In this sample, this clonotype turned up many times. This chain connects TRBV12-3 or TRBV12-4 to TRBJ2-3; a possible D gene is TRBD1 (6 bases). Trimming took off 2 bases at V and 2 bases at J, with 11 bases between the two ends. The CDR3 has 15 amino acids. The CDR3 DNA sequence: TGTGCCAGCAGTTTACTTGGACAGCTCACAGATACGCAGTATTTT. Amino acid sequence: CASSLLGQLTDTQYF.

This clonotype was seen ten or more times. The chain has TRBV7-9 and TRBJ1-4; maybe TRBD1 (6 bases). Germline V gives CDR1 SEHNR, CDR2 FQNEAQ (reference sequence). Trimming stripped 3 bases from V and 8 bases from J, with 7 bases between. The CDR3 is 12 amino acids. CDR3 in DNA: TGTGCCAGCAGCTTTGACAGGGAAAAACTGTTTTTT. It yields the protein CASSFDREKLFF. Drawing the rest from reference TRBV7-9 and TRBJ1-4, the complete variable domain is DTGVSQNPRHKITKRGQNVTFRCDPISEHNRLYWYRQTLGQGPEFLTYFQNEAQLEKSRLLSDRFSAERPKGSFSTLEIQRTEQGDSAMYLCASSFDREKLFFGSGTQLSVL.

In this sample, this clonotype turned up many times. The chain uses TRBV14 and TRBJ1-1; D is ambiguous. Germline assignment: CDR1 SGHDN and CDR2 FVKESK. V shed 1 base and J shed 5 bases, with 11 bases lying between them. This CDR3 spans 14 amino acids. The CDR3 nucleotides are TGTGCCAGCAGCCAAGGATGGGGAAGAACTGAAGCTTTCTTT. Its protein product is CASSQGWGRTEAFF.

At least ten counts were recorded for this clonotype. The chain employs TRBV7-2 and TRBJ2-6; maybe TRBD1 (5 bases). CDR1 SGHTA and CDR2 FQGNSA come from the germline V gene. This CDR3 region has 15 residues. Trimming removed 5 bases at V and 4 bases at J, with 12 bases between. The CDR3 nucleotides read TGTGCCAGCAGCCCTACAGGCCCCGGGGCCAACGTCCTGACTTTC. This codes for CASSPTGPGANVLTF.

The sample holds many counts of this clonotype. The V and J genes are TRBV5-1 and TRBJ1-1; D is undetermined. The CDR3 has 15 amino acids. The V and J ends lost 0 bases and 0 bases respectively, with 9 bases between them. Germline CDR1 SGHRS, CDR2 YFSETQ. The CDR3 is CASSLDSLMNTEAFF. The CDR3, as DNA: TGCGCCAGCAGCTTGGATTCGCTTATGAACACTGAAGCTTTCTTT. Full variable domain (rest looked up from reference TRBV5-1 and TRBJ1-1): KAGVTQTPRYLIKTRGQQVTLSCSPISGHRSVSWYQQTPGQGLQFLFEYFSETQRNKGNFPGRFSGRQFSNSRSEMNVSTLELGDSALYLCASSLDSLMNTEAFFGQGTRLTVV.

A word on this clonotype: A read error may account for a junction end that differs from germline. The chain couples TRBV5-1 to TRBJ2-7; 7 bases align to TRBD2. The CDR3 runs 15 residues. Per germline, CDR1 SGHRS and CDR2 YFSETQ. CDR3 amino acids: CASSLEAREICEQYF. Written as DNA, the CDR3 is TGCGCCAGTAGCTTGGAGGCGCGGGAGATATGCGAGCAGTACTTC.

This clonotype was seen many times. The rearrangement joins TRBV4-3 to TRBJ1-2; maybe TRBD1 (6 bases). Germline CDR1 LGHNA, CDR2 YSLEER. The CDR3 length is 17 residues. The V end was cut by 0 bases, the J end by 4 bases, with 18 bases between. CDR3 coding DNA: TGCGCCAGCAGCCAAGACCTAAACCGGGGGGGCGTCTATGGCTACACCTTC. Translated: CASSQDLNRGGVYGYTF.

This clonotype has at least ten counts. This chain links TRBV20-1 with TRBJ2-7; TRBD2 might be the D (5 bases). The CDR3 is 12 residues long. Germline-derived CDR1 and CDR2 are DFQATT and SNEGSKA (reference sequence). Between the trimmed V and J ends, which lost 3 bases and 5 bases, there was a span of 11 bases. CDR3 DNA sequence: TGCAGTGCTAGCGAGAGGGAAAACGAGCAGTACTTC. It is translated as CSASERENEQYF.

This clonotype was seen at least ten times. The J gene is TRBJ2-3, the V gene TRBV7-2; D is uncertain. The CDR3 length is 17 residues. Germline-derived CDR1 and CDR2 are SGHTA and FQGNSA. The V end lost 0 bases, the J end lost 0 bases, and 13 bases lay between the germline ends. CDR3 sequence reads: CASSLAPPASSTDTQYF. DNA of the CDR3: TGTGCCAGCAGCTTAGCCCCCCCAGCGTCTAGCACAGATACGCAGTATTTT.

This clonotype was counted ten times or more. The chain recombines TRBV6-5 with TRBJ2-7, with 8 bases matching TRBD2. This CDR3 region has 14 residues. Looked up from germline, CDR1 is MNHEY and CDR2 is SVGAGI. J was trimmed by 3 bases and V by 6 bases; bases with no gene match: 7. The CDR3: CASSRGGSGYEQYF. The CDR3 region has the DNA TGTGCCAGCAGCCGGGGGGGTTCTGGCTACGAGCAGTACTTC.